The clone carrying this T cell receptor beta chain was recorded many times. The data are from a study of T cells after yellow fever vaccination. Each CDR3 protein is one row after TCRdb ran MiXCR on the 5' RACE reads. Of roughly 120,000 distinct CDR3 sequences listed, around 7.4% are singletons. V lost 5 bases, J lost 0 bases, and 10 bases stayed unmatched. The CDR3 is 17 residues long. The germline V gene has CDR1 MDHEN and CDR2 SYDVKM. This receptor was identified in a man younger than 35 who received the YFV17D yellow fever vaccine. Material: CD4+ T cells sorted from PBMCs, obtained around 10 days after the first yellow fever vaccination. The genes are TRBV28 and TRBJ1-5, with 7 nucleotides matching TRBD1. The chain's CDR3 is CASSLPGGTDSNQPQHF. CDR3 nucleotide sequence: TGTGCCAGCAGTCTCCCGGGAGGGACAGATAGCAATCAGCCCCAGCATTTT. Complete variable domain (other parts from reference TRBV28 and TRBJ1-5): DVKVTQSSRYLVKRTGEKVFLECVQDMDHENMFWYRQDPGLGLRLIYFSYDVKMKEKGDIPEGYSVSREKKERFSLILESASTNQTSMYLCASSLPGGTDSNQPQHFGDGTRLSIL.